Following are 30 T cell receptor beta chains from one sample sequenced in a study of cytomegalovirus exposure and HLA in healthy donors. This table comes from immunoSEQ multiplex PCR, and its TCRdb copy is limited to in-frame clones, with some not included. The table has some 98,000 clones, about 83% seen once. The sample consisted of PBMCs. Receptors were obtained from a woman in her thirties in good health and CMV-seronegative.

This clone turned up a few times. This chain connects TRBV6-1 to TRBJ2-1; 9 bases agree with TRBD1. The germline V gene has CDR1 MNHNS and CDR2 SASEGT. The CDR3 has 14 residues. After removal of 4 bases from V and 8 bases from J, the junction contained 6 bases not matched to a gene. CDR3 sequence: CASSARDREDEQFF. The CDR3, as DNA: TGTGCCAGCAGTGCTCGGGACAGGGAAGATGAGCAGTTCTTC.

V is TRBV19 and J is TRBJ2-1, with D unclear. The CDR3 consists of 13 residues. Germline CDR1 and CDR2: LNHDA and SQIVND (reference sequence). Trimming shortened V by 5 bases and J by 6 bases, and 11 bases separated the two germline ends. The CDR3 is CASSRSHGNEQFF. CDR3 coding DNA: TGTGCCAGTAGTCGGTCGCATGGCAATGAGCAGTTCTTC.

The chain links TRBV13 to TRBJ2-6, with a possible D match to TRBD1 (6 bases). This CDR3 spans 14 amino acids. Between the trimmed V and J ends, which lost 4 bases and 6 bases, there was a span of 10 bases. Germline V lookup: CDR1 PRHDT, CDR2 FYEKMQ (reference sequence). This chain's CDR3 is CASSYTGQANVLTF. The CDR3 DNA is TGTGCCAGCAGCTATACGGGACAGGCCAACGTCCTGACTTTC.

This rearrangement joins TRBV6-1 to TRBJ1-2; D is unclear. Looked up from germline, CDR1 is MNHNS and CDR2 is SASEGT. V was cut by 8 bases and J by 1 base, with 5 bases left in between. This CDR3 region has 11 residues. In DNA, the CDR3 is TGTGCCAGCTCCATTAACTATGGCTACACCTTC. Amino acid sequence: CASSINYGYTF.

The chain employs TRBV18 and TRBJ1-4, with 7 bases identical to TRBD1. Unmatched junction bases numbered 4, after V lost 0 bases and J lost 3 bases. Germline lookup yields CDR1 KGHSH and CDR2 LQKENI. CDR3 length equals 16 residues. This CDR3 reads CASSPPDRASNEKLFF. The CDR3 nucleotides read TGTGCCAGCTCACCACCAGACAGGGCCTCTAATGAAAAACTGTTTTTT.

The CDR3 loop reads CASSLQGILAPTSDGYTF. CDR3 nucleotide sequence: TGTGCCAGCAGTCTACAGGGAATTTTAGCTCCCACCTCGGATGGCTACACCTTC. This rearrangement joins TRBV7-2 to TRBJ1-2, with D perhaps TRBD1 (6 bases). Germline assignment: CDR1 SGHTA and CDR2 FQGNSA. Trimming pared 6 bases from V and 6 bases from J, leaving 29 bases between. The CDR3 runs 18 residues.

The rearrangement links TRBV5-4 to TRBJ2-2, with TRBD1 matching over 7 bases. The CDR3 runs to 15 residues. V dropped 4 bases and J dropped 2; count of bases not matched to a gene: 5. Germline lookup yields CDR1 SGHNT and CDR2 YYREEE (reference sequence). CDR3 loop: CASSRQGRNTGELFF. The CDR3, as DNA: TGTGCCAGCAGCAGACAGGGCCGCAACACCGGGGAGCTGTTTTTT.

This sequence joins TRBV20-1 and TRBJ1-2; D not resolved. CDR3 length equals 11 residues. The germline V and J ends were trimmed by 0 bases and 13 bases, with 12 bases remaining between them. CDR1 is DFQATT and CDR2 is SNEGSKA in the germline V gene (reference sequence). DNA of the CDR3: TGCAGTGCTAGAGATGATCCAGTACCCACCTTC. Protein product: CSARDDPVPTF.

The chain carries TRBV27 and TRBJ1-6; 8 bases are shared with TRBD1. The J segment lost 5 bases and the V segment lost 3 bases, leaving 9 bases of the junction unmatched. The CDR3 sequence is 17 residues long. Germline V lookup: CDR1 MNHEY, CDR2 SMNVEV (reference sequence). As DNA, the CDR3 is TGTGCCAGCAGTTTGCGCAGGGGGCAAAATAATAATTCACCCCTCCACTTT. This translates into CASSLRRGQNNNSPLHF.

This rearrangement joins TRBV9 to TRBJ2-7; 16 bases are shared with TRBD2. There are 18 residues in the CDR3. The trim removed 3 bases at V and 5 bases at J, leaving 11 bases unmatched. Germline assignment: CDR1 SGDLS and CDR2 YYNGEE. The CDR3 here is CASSAFPGLAGGPDEQYF. CDR3 bases: TGTGCCAGCAGCGCATTTCCGGGACTAGCGGGAGGGCCGGACGAGCAGTACTTC. Together with reference TRBV9 and TRBJ2-7, the CDR3 gives the full variable domain: DSGVTQTPKHLITATGQRVTLRCSPRSGDLSVYWYQQSLDQGLQFLIQYYNGEERAKGNILERFSAQQFPDLHSELNLSSLELGDSALYFCASSAFPGLAGGPDEQYFGPGTRLTVT.

The chain couples TRBV6-1 to TRBJ1-2; 7 bases map to TRBD1. Germline loops: CDR1 MNHNS, CDR2 SASEGT. The trim removed 7 bases at V and 6 bases at J, leaving 8 bases unmatched. CDR3 size: 13 residues. The CDR3 DNA follows: TGTGCCAGCATTCTTGACAGGGATAATGGCTACACCTTC. Encoded protein: CASILDRDNGYTF.

The V and J genes are TRBV27 and TRBJ1-2; D remains unclear. V was pared by 2 bases and J by 6 bases, with 13 bases between. Germline loops: CDR1 MNHEY, CDR2 SMNVEV (reference sequence). CDR3 length: 14 residues. As DNA, the CDR3 is TGTGCCAGCAGTTTAAGCCCGCGAGTAGATGGCTACACCTTC. Translation: CASSLSPRVDGYTF.

The V and J genes are TRBV28 and TRBJ1-1, with 7 positions matching TRBD1. CDR1 and CDR2 from the germline V gene are MDHEN and SYDVKM. Germline trimming cut 5 bases from V and 3 bases from J; bases unmatched to any gene: 9. This CDR3 is 15 amino acids long. CDR3 in amino acids: CASSPGQSDYTEAFF. CDR3 nucleotides: TGTGCCAGCAGTCCGGGACAGAGCGATTACACTGAAGCTTTCTTT.

V usage is TRBV11-2 and J usage is TRBJ2-7; 11 nucleotides agree with TRBD1. From germline, CDR1 is SGHAT and CDR2 FQNNGV. This CDR3 has 16 residues. V shed 5 bases and J 3 bases; nucleotides not matched to a gene: 9. The CDR3 region has the DNA TGTGCCAGCAGCGCGCCCCAGGGGACAGGGGGCTACGAGCAGTACTTC. Encoded protein: CASSAPQGTGGYEQYF.

This rearrangement joins TRBV2 to TRBJ2-5, with D perhaps TRBD1 (7 bases). Germline lookup yields CDR1 SNHLY and CDR2 FYNNEI. This CDR3 region has 16 residues. V was shortened by 6 bases and J by 5 bases, with 22 bases between the two germline ends. Written as DNA, the CDR3 is TGTGCCAGCAGGGAAAGGCTTGAGACAGGGAGGGAGACCCAGTACTTC. Amino acids: CASRERLETGRETQYF.

This clone was detected only once. The rearrangement joins TRBV11-3 to TRBJ2-3; D may be TRBD2 (6 bases). The CDR3 sequence is 15 residues long. Trimming shortened V by 4 bases and J by 0 bases, and 11 bases separated the two germline ends. Germline V CDR1 and CDR2: SGHNT, YENEEA. CDR3 region: CASSSYGGSTDTQYF. As DNA, the CDR3 is TGTGCCAGCAGCTCCTACGGGGGAAGCACAGATACGCAGTATTTT.

This clone has a single count. This chain connects TRBV15 to TRBJ1-1; D not certain. V lost 2 bases and J lost 7, with 11 bases in between. The germline gives CDR1 LNHNV, CDR2 YYDKDF (reference sequence). The CDR3 is made up of 13 amino acids. The CDR3 sequence is CATSRFDLSEAFF. CDR3 sequence (DNA): TGTGCCACCAGCAGATTTGATCTGAGTGAAGCTTTCTTT.

This chain joins TRBV6-5 and TRBJ2-7; tentative D call: TRBD2 (6 bases). The germline gives CDR1 MNHEY, CDR2 SVGAGI. The CDR3 length is 14 residues. V was cut by 6 bases and J by 7 bases, with 19 bases left in between. The CDR3 loop reads CASSLMSGRGEQYF. The CDR3 nucleotides are TGTGCCAGCAGCCTCATGTCGGGGCGGGGAGAGCAGTACTTC.

The chain recombines TRBV5-1 with TRBJ2-2; maybe TRBD1 (6 bases). Trimming pared 4 bases from V and 1 base from J, leaving 14 bases between. The CDR3 is 16 amino acids. Germline CDR1 reads SGHRS; CDR2 reads YFSETQ. CDR3 region: CASSPPYRENTGELFF. CDR3 DNA sequence: TGCGCCAGCAGCCCGCCCTACAGGGAGAACACCGGGGAGCTGTTTTTT.

This rearrangement joins TRBV7-9 to TRBJ1-1, with 9 bases that match TRBD1. The V gene end was trimmed by 5 bases and the J gene end by 0 bases; junction bases not matched to a gene: 10. This CDR3 is 17 amino acids long. Germline V CDR1 and CDR2: SEHNR, FQNEAQ (reference sequence). This CDR3 is CASSPGDRGVMNTEAFF. The CDR3 coding sequence is TGTGCCAGCAGCCCGGGTGACAGGGGGGTTATGAACACTGAAGCTTTCTTT.

This chain links TRBV2 with TRBJ2-1, with 10 nucleotides matching TRBD2. CDR1 is SNHLY, CDR2 FYNNEI, per germline. J gave up 8 bases and V 6 bases, and 10 bases lay outside the gene matches. The length of the CDR3 is 15 residues. The CDR3 nucleotides are TGTGCCAGCAGCAAAGGGGCTAGCGGGAGCGATGAGCAGTTCTTC. This codes for CASSKGASGSDEQFF.

The chain carries TRBV5-4 and TRBJ1-1; no firm D call. In germline, CDR1 is SGHNT, CDR2 YYREEE (reference sequence). There are 14 residues in the CDR3. Trimming pared 3 bases from V and 1 base from J, leaving 10 bases between. The CDR3 DNA reads TGTGCCAGCAGCTACCCGTCGGGGAACACTGAAGCTTTCTTT. Its protein product is CASSYPSGNTEAFF.

The chain couples TRBV6-5 to TRBJ1-2; 7 bases map to TRBD1. From germline, CDR1 is MNHEY and CDR2 SVGAGI. The CDR3 extends over 14 amino acids. J lost 5 bases, V lost 4 bases, and 7 bases had no gene match. CDR3 bases: TGTGCCAGCAGTTCCCAGGGGGGAAGGTATGGCTACACCTTC. Translating it yields CASSSQGGRYGYTF.

The chain joins TRBV4-3 to TRBJ2-7; TRBD2 matches 7 bases. Germline CDR1 is LGHNA and CDR2 is YSLEER. Trimming cost V 0 bases and J 4 bases; bases outside gene matches: 6. This CDR3 comprises 15 residues. CDR3 protein: CASSQDGGGPYEQYF. The CDR3 DNA follows: TGCGCCAGCAGCCAAGATGGGGGAGGGCCGTACGAGCAGTACTTC.

V gene TRBV27 combines with J gene TRBJ1-6; D is unclear. This CDR3 contains 13 residues. Germline CDR1 reads MNHEY; CDR2 reads SMNVEV (reference sequence). The V gene lost 6 bases and the J gene lost 8 bases, with 11 bases spanning the gap. This CDR3 is CASSPQVYSPLHF. The CDR3 nucleotides are TGTGCCAGCAGCCCCCAGGTCTATTCACCCCTCCACTTT.

This clone was recorded only once. This rearrangement joins TRBV29-1 to TRBJ2-5, with D possibly being TRBD1 (6 bases). The germline V and J ends were trimmed by 6 bases and 4 bases, with 15 bases remaining between them. There are 13 residues in the CDR3. Germline V gene data show CDR1 as SQVTM and CDR2 as ANQGSEA. The CDR3, as DNA: TGCAGCGTGGGAAGGGACATCGTAGAGACCCAGTACTTC. Residues: CSVGRDIVETQYF.

This clone was seen only once. V and J are TRBV5-6 and TRBJ1-2; the D is unclear. This CDR3 is 13 amino acids long. V lost 2 bases, J lost 8 bases, and 13 bases lay in between. Germline lookup yields CDR1 SGHDT and CDR2 YYEEEE. The CDR3 DNA follows: TGTGCCAGCAGCTTACGGTACCGGTACGGCTACACCTTC. It codes for CASSLRYRYGYTF.

This sequence joins TRBV9 and TRBJ2-1, with 11 bases that match TRBD2. Germline-derived CDR1 and CDR2 are SGDLS and YYNGEE. The CDR3 runs 18 residues. V shed 4 bases and J 6 bases; nucleotides not matched to a gene: 15. The CDR3 here is CASSPRGSGGARPNEQFF. CDR3 DNA sequence: TGTGCCAGCAGCCCTAGGGGTAGCGGGGGGGCCCGACCCAATGAGCAGTTCTTC.

V usage is TRBV19 and J usage is TRBJ1-5; D is perhaps TRBD1 (6 bases). In germline, CDR1 is LNHDA, CDR2 SQIVND (reference sequence). V lost 9 bases to trimming and J lost 7 bases, with 16 bases between them. The CDR3 spans 13 residues. The CDR3 DNA sequence: TGTGCCAGCACCTCAGGGGTATGGCAGCCCCAGCATTTT. Its translation: CASTSGVWQPQHF.

The chain couples TRBV7-9 to TRBJ2-1; TRBD2 aligns across 8 bases. Trimming removed 6 bases from V and 5 bases from J; junction bases left unmatched: 9. The CDR3 has 15 amino acids. Germline V gene lookup returns CDR1 SEHNR and CDR2 FQNEAQ (reference sequence). CDR3 region: CASRPTSGLDNEQFF. The CDR3 DNA reads as TGTGCCAGCAGGCCCACTAGCGGACTAGACAATGAGCAGTTCTTC. The complete variable domain, with remaining parts taken from reference TRBV7-9 and TRBJ2-1, reads DTGVSQNPRHKITKRGQNVTFRCDPISEHNRLYWYRQTLGQGPEFLTYFQNEAQLEKSRLLSDRFSAERPKGSFSTLEIQRTEQGDSAMYLCASRPTSGLDNEQFFGPGTRLTVL.